A selection of T cell receptor beta chains follows, all from one sample in a study of blood T cells in healthy people across ages. TCRdb processed the 5' RACE reads anew with MiXCR; each CDR3 protein has one entry. The sample carries about 2 million distinct CDR3 sequences, roughly 52% recorded once. The specimen sequenced was blood. All receptors come from a woman between 40 and 55 years old in good health. CDR3s include the opening cysteine and the closing phenylalanine or tryptophan. A D gene is named only where the DNA matches it firmly. Only some rows state a clone size, as once, few, many or a class for expanded clones.

TRBJ2-5	once	TRBD2	TRBV27	CASTEGGGFTYNEQYF	TGTGCCAGCACTGAAGGCGGGGGGTTTACCTACAATGAGCAGTACTTC
TRBJ2-7	.	TRBD1	TRBV19	CASSIGAGTGDYEQYF	TGTGCCAGTAGTATAGGAGCCGGGACAGGGGACTACGAGCAGTACTTC
TRBJ1-4	many	.	TRBV4-2	CASSQESGAAEKLFF	TGTGCCAGCAGCCAAGAATCCGGAGCAGCCGAAAAACTGTTTTTT
TRBJ2-1	.	.	TRBV5-1	CASSLASVADEQFF	TGCGCCAGCAGCTTGGCCTCGGTGGCGGATGAGCAGTTCTTC
TRBJ2-1	.	TRBD2	TRBV7-2	CASIPWASGGLFYNEQFF	TGTGCCAGCATCCCTTGGGCCAGCGGGGGGCTTTTCTACAATGAGCAGTTCTTC
TRBJ1-2	.	TRBD1	TRBV6-5	CASRDADRANGYTF	TGTGCCAGCAGAGACGCTGACAGGGCGAACGGCTACACCTTC
TRBJ1-2	.	.	TRBV2	CASRGLKGYTF	TGTGCCAGCAGGGGATTGAAGGGCTACACCTTC
TRBJ2-5	.	.	TRBV11-2	CASTGVGREETQYF	TGTGCCAGCACCGGGGTGGGAAGGGAAGAGACCCAGTACTTC
TRBJ2-3	.	.	TRBV29-1	CSVAMGADTQYF	TGCAGCGTTGCTATGGGAGCAGATACGCAGTATTTT
TRBJ1-2	.	.	TRBV5-6	CASSVPGENGNYGYTF	TGTGCCAGCAGCGTCCCGGGGGAAAATGGAAACTATGGCTACACTTTC
TRBJ2-7	few	.	TRBV6-5	CASSYGGTSYDSYEQYF	TGTGCCAGCAGTTACGGGGGGACCTCATATGACTCCTACGAGCAGTACTTC
TRBJ2-3	.	TRBD1	TRBV14	CASSQIPPPGGDTQYF	TGTGCCAGCAGCCAAATCCCGCCCCCAGGGGGAGATACGCAGTATTTT
TRBJ2-3	.	TRBD2	TRBV20-1	CSAKPQGQLAGGPDTQYF	TGCAGTGCTAAGCCACAGGGCCAACTAGCGGGGGGGCCGGATACGCAGTATTTT
TRBJ2-1	few	.	TRBV5-1	CASKNDGDNEQFF	TGCGCCAGCAAAAACGACGGGGACAATGAGCAGTTCTTC
TRBJ2-7	.	.	TRBV7-2	CASSLRRENEQYF	TGTGCCAGCAGCCTAAGGAGAGAAAACGAGCAGTACTTC
TRBJ2-7	.	TRBD1	TRBV7-2	CASSKWDRRTPTSFNEQYF	TGTGCCAGCAGCAAATGGGACAGGAGGACCCCAACGAGTTTCAATGAGCAGTACTTC
TRBJ2-1	.	TRBD1	TRBV4-3	CASSQDRVPGSYNEQFF	TGCGCCAGCAGCCAGGACAGGGTTCCAGGGTCCTACAATGAGCAGTTCTTC
TRBJ2-6	.	TRBD1	TRBV11-2	CASSLAPYTGEPSGANVLTF	TGTGCCAGCAGCTTAGCACCCTATACAGGGGAGCCCTCTGGGGCCAACGTCCTGACTTTC
TRBJ2-7	.	.	TRBV2	CASSEDGEQYF	TGTGCCAGCAGCGAGGACGGCGAGCAGTACTTC
TRBJ1-2	.	TRBD1	TRBV20-1	CSARDPGDRGSNYGYTF	TGCAGTGCTAGAGACCCGGGGGACAGGGGGAGTAACTATGGCTACACCTTC
TRBJ1-2	few	.	TRBV29-1	CSVEGAGYTF	TGCAGCGTTGAAGGGGCGGGCTACACCTTC
TRBJ1-2	.	.	TRBV10-3	CAISRQGIGHGYTF	TGTGCCATCAGTCGGCAGGGGATCGGGCATGGCTACACCTTC